This T cell receptor (beta chain) was obtained from a study of regulatory T cells in long-lasting Graves disease. On the study more broadly: Patients with persistent Graves' disease had over 5 years of antithyroid drugs and persistent TSH receptor antibodies.

Germline values: CDR1 SNHLY, CDR2 FYNNEI. This CDR3 is built from 14 residues. V shed 2 bases, J shed 6 bases, and the junction held 6 bases outside the gene matches. This clonotype appeared many times. The antigen is unknown. Whole-study findings and limits: TRBV28, TRBJ1-2 and TRBJ2-5 were favored in persistent disease.

Time point given: persistent/refractory GD, antithyroid drugs over 5 years with positive TRAb. The TCR library was made from RNA extracted from PBMCs. Patients with Graves' disease were diagnosed by American Thyroid Association guidelines. In this cohort, patients came from an endocrinology department located in Xi'an, China. Relying on iRepertoire HTBI primers and Arm-PCR of CDR3 regions, the team built TCR beta libraries. Via MiXCR, TCRdb re-called the multiplex PCR reads, giving one row per CDR3 protein. This table holds about 660,000 distinct CDR3 sequences, 30% found once. This TCR derives from a female donor with Graves disease. The chain carries TRBV2 and TRBJ2-7, with 8 nucleotides matching TRBD2. The input for sequencing was peripheral blood mononuclear cells (PBMCs), taken when the disease was refractory, from a patient treated with antithyroid drugs. CDR3 in amino acids: CASSERRTSSEQYF. The CDR3 DNA follows: TGTGCCAGCAGTGAAAGGCGGACTAGCAGCGAGCAGTACTTC.